These 16 T cell receptor beta chains originate from one sample sequenced in a study of T cell repertoires in aging, cancer and after chemotherapy. Amplification of TCR beta used genomic DNA extracted from peripheral blood. Rearranged V-D-J TRB sequences were amplified with a mixed TRB-A/B primer pool. TCRdb independently ran MiXCR on the multiplex PCR reads; one entry per CDR3 protein. Among about 2,200 distinct CDR3 sequences listed, about 34% were seen once. The sample taken for sequencing was blood. The source of these receptors is a human donor with a solid tumor.

The genes are TRBV4-3 and TRBJ2-2; TRBD1 agrees at 7 bases. V shed 1 base and J 2 bases; nucleotides not matched to a gene: 4. Germline V gene data show CDR1 as LGHNA and CDR2 as YSLEER. The CDR3 has 16 residues. The CDR3 is CASSQVGQFNTGELFF. CDR3 sequence (DNA): TGCGCCAGCAGCCAAGTGGGACAGTTTAACACCGGGGAGCTGTTTTTT.

This clonotype was observed a handful of times. The rearrangement links TRBV6-2 or TRBV6-3 to TRBJ1-5, with D possibly TRBD1 on 5 matching bases. V was trimmed by 0 bases and J by 3 bases, leaving 15 bases between them. CDR1 is MNHEY and CDR2 is SVGEGT in the germline V gene. This CDR3 is 17 amino acids long. The CDR3 DNA sequence: TGTGCCAGCAGTTACTCGGTCAGGGAGGGGCCCAATCAGCCCCAGCATTTT. Its translation is CASSYSVREGPNQPQHF.

This chain joins TRBV7-6 and TRBJ1-4, with 8 bases lining up with TRBD1. The CDR3 totals 14 residues. The V segment lost 5 bases and the J segment 6 bases; nucleotides outside the gene matches: 5. Germline loops: CDR1 SGHVS, CDR2 FNYEAQ. DNA of the CDR3: TGTGCCAGCAGCCCGCGGGACAGGCATGAAAAACTGTTTTTT. It translates to CASSPRDRHEKLFF.

The J gene is TRBJ2-7, the V gene TRBV18; 8 bases agree with TRBD1. The CDR3 totals 13 residues. V trimming: 9 bases; J trimming: 4 bases; junction bases outside the gene matches: 8. Per the germline V gene, CDR1 is KGHSH and CDR2 is LQKENI. In DNA form, the CDR3 reads TGTGCCAGACACACAGGGGGAGGTTACGAGCAGTACTTC. It translates to CARHTGGGYEQYF.

V and J are TRBV20-1 and TRBJ2-7; D unresolved. This CDR3 comprises 11 residues. Deletions cut 5 bases from V and 11 bases from J, with 16 bases between. The germline gives CDR1 DFQATT, CDR2 SNEGSKA (reference sequence). DNA for the CDR3: TGCAGTGCTGCGGACGGGCCCCTGAAGTACTTC. It yields the protein CSAADGPLKYF.

V and J are TRBV12-3 or TRBV12-4 and TRBJ1-1, with 9 bases identical to TRBD1. The CDR3 length is 16 residues. The V and J ends lost 6 bases and 4 bases, in that order; junction bases with no gene match: 12. In nucleotides, the CDR3 is TGTGCCAGCAGCGATCCGGGACAGGGAAAGAGCACTGAAGCTTTCTTT. Its protein product is CASSDPGQGKSTEAFF.

This clonotype has just a few counts. The V gene is TRBV6-6, the J gene TRBJ2-7; D is perhaps TRBD2 (6 bases). The CDR3 is made up of 14 amino acids. The V end was cut by 2 bases, the J end by 3 bases, with 11 bases between. Germline V lookup: CDR1 MNHNY, CDR2 SVGAGI (reference sequence). CDR3 protein: CASSYAGTGYEQYF. In DNA form, the CDR3 reads TGTGCCAGCAGTTACGCGGGGACGGGCTACGAGCAGTACTTC.

V usage is TRBV27 and J usage is TRBJ2-1; 12 positions match TRBD2. Germline loops: CDR1 MNHEY, CDR2 SMNVEV (reference sequence). The CDR3 has 17 amino acids. With 5 bases clipped from V and 3 bases from J, the junction kept 8 bases outside the gene matches. The CDR3 loop reads CASSESRLAGDYNEQFF. CDR3 nucleotides: TGTGCCAGCAGTGAGAGCAGACTAGCGGGGGACTACAATGAGCAGTTCTTC.

This clonotype is termed medium-sized. This sequence joins TRBV7-6 and TRBJ2-1; 13 bases agree with TRBD2. CDR1 and CDR2 (germline): SGHVS, FNYEAQ. This CDR3 comprises 17 residues. V lost 2 bases, J lost 9 bases, and 10 bases stayed unmatched. CDR3 coding DNA: TGTGCCAGCAGCTTACTTGGACTAGCGGGAGCGGGTAGTGAGCAGTTCTTC. Its translation: CASSLLGLAGAGSEQFF.

The gene calls are TRBV30 and TRBJ1-3; maybe TRBD1 (5 bases). The length of the CDR3 is 14 residues. The germline gives CDR1 GTSNPN, CDR2 SVGIG (reference sequence). Trimming removed 4 bases at V and 2 bases at J, with 12 bases between. The CDR3 region has the DNA TGTGCCTGGACGAAAGGGGATCCTGGAAACACCATATATTTT. Protein: CAWTKGDPGNTIYF.

This clonotype has only one observation. The J gene is TRBJ2-7, the V gene TRBV29-1, with 7 bases identical to TRBD2. The CDR3 has 13 residues. V lost 5 bases and J lost 3; bases outside the gene matches: 7. Germline CDR1 is SQVTM and CDR2 is ANQGSEA. The CDR3 protein is CSVRGGGGYEQYF. As DNA, the CDR3 is TGCAGCGTTAGGGGAGGCGGGGGCTACGAGCAGTACTTC.

The rearrangement uses TRBV6-5 and TRBJ2-3; D gene uncertain. Germline V CDR1 and CDR2: MNHEY, SVGAGI. This CDR3 contains 13 residues. V lost 8 bases, J lost 1 base, and 10 bases lay in between. In nucleotides, the CDR3 is TGTGCCAGCGAAAGGGCCCGCACAGATACGCAGTATTTT. This translates into CASERARTDTQYF.

The chain has TRBV12-3 or TRBV12-4 and TRBJ1-3, with 8 bases fitting TRBD1. V shed 7 bases, J shed 2 bases, and the junction held 7 bases outside the gene matches. The CDR3 covers 15 residues. The CDR3 spells CASNRLTGAGNTIYF. The CDR3 DNA reads as TGTGCCAGCAACAGACTGACAGGGGCTGGAAACACCATATATTTT.

This clonotype was observed a few times. The V and J genes are TRBV12-3 or TRBV12-4 and TRBJ2-5; D gene uncertain. The CDR3 is 14 residues long. Trimming shortened V by 4 bases and J by 5 bases, and 14 bases separated the two germline ends. CDR3 in amino acids: CASSSRIPGETQYF. As DNA, the CDR3 is TGTGCCAGCAGTTCCCGTATCCCCGGGGAGACCCAGTACTTC.

V gene TRBV30 combines with J gene TRBJ1-6; D perhaps matches TRBD1 (5 bases). Germline V CDR1 and CDR2: GTSNPN, SVGIG (reference sequence). Deletions cut 8 bases from V and 5 bases from J, with 13 bases between. The CDR3 runs to 13 residues. This CDR3 is CAENQGNNSPLHF. Here the CDR3 DNA reads TGTGCCGAGAACCAGGGAAATAATTCACCCCTCCACTTT.

This clonotype was seen a handful of times. This chain uses TRBV6-8 with TRBJ1-4; 10 bases agree with TRBD1. In germline, CDR1 is MNHGY, CDR2 SAAAGT. The ends lost 2 bases at V and 7 bases at J; junction bases unmatched: 10. The CDR3 has 17 residues. CDR3 bases: TGTGCCAGCAGTTACGCGCTGGGAGACAGGGGGCTTGAAAAACTGTTTTTT. Amino acid sequence: CASSYALGDRGLEKLFF.